In its sample, the clone carrying this TCR beta chain was seen once. Its specificity is unknown. Reverse transcription of extracted RNA yielded cDNA, which provided the sequencing template. Some clones are missing from TCRdb's copy, which holds only in-frame ones; the method was immunoSEQ multiplex PCR. The top ten hold roughly 5.3% of the sample, which has some 180,000 clones, roughly 50% seen once. The sample belongs to a study of CD8+ T cells in alopecia areata. The CDR3 spans 14 residues. Trimming removed 2 bases from V and 3 bases from J, with 10 bases in between. CDR1 and CDR2 from the germline V gene are MNHEY and SMNVEV (reference sequence). From PBMCs, CD4+ and CD8+ T cells were sorted. Study results and caveats: Normal skin's resident alphabeta T cells are sequenced alongside lesional scalp T cells. Patients showed less clear TCR sequence sharing than mice, possibly partly because of HLA diversity. An increase in clonality over normal scalp was evident in lesional scalp, especially alopecia totalis/universalis.

Sequencing input: CD8+ T cells sorted from blood. This sequence originates from a human donor in good health. This chain joins TRBV27 and TRBJ1-2, with a possible D match to TRBD1 (6 bases). CDR3 DNA: TGTGCCAGCAGTTTAAAACGGACAGACTATGGCTACACCTTC. Its translation: CASSLKRTDYGYTF.